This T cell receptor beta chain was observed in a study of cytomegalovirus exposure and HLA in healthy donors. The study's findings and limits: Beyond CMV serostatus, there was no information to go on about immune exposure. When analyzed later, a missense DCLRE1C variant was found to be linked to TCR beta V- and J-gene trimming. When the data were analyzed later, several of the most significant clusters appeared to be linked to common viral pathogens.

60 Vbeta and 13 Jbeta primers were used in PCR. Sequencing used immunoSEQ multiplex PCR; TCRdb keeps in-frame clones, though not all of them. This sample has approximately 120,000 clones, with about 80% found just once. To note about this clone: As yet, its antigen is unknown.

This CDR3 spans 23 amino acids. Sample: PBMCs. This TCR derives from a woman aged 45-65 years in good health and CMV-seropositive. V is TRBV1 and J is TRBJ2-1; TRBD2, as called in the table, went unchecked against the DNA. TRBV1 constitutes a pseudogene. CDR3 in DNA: TGCACCAGCAGCCAAGATCAGTCGTCCGGCGGGACTAGCGGGAGGTCAGGTTACAATGAGCAGTTCTTC. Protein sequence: CTSSQDQSSGGTSGRSGYNEQFF.